This TCR beta chain was sequenced during a study of beta chain features in type 1 diabetes. Study context: Sorted cells from all samples, numbering some 99,000,000, were examined. Notes on the study in general: Type 1 diabetes patients had TCRB CDR3s that were shorter (moderately but significantly so) in all four CD4+ subsets. Unsettled here was the matter of whether HLA type influences TCRB rearrangement. Patients' naive, central memory and Treg TCRB repertoires seemed closer to one another than those of healthy donors.

About this clone: Its antigen is not known.

Reverse transcription of all isolated RNA meant that expressed TCRB transcripts were sequenced. Clones were sequenced by immunoSEQ multiplex PCR, and TCRdb holds only the in-frame ones, with some missing. The table lists 600,000 or so clones, 11% to 15% of them singletons. The CDR3 is 12 amino acids. Germline CDR1 LGHNA, CDR2 YSLEER. The germline V and J ends were trimmed by 3 bases and 7 bases, with 9 bases remaining between them. A CD45RO/CCR7/CD25/CD127/CD95/CD27 panel sorted naive, central memory, regulatory and stem cell-like memory CD4+ cells. This receptor was taken from a man between 18 and 35 years old with type 1 diabetes. Material: naive CD4+ T cells from blood. The V and J genes are TRBV4-3 and TRBJ1-2, with D uncertain. The CDR3 region has the DNA TGCGCCAGCAGCCACGAGGAGGGTGGCTACACCTTC. Its protein is CASSHEEGGYTF.